This TCR beta chain is from a study of shared clonotypes between healthy human individuals. An approximately 200 ng quantity of DNA, roughly 32,000 T cell genomes, went into the sorted-subset replicate PCRs. In the authors' methods: ImmunoSEQ output held junction-only sequences without quality scores, so filtering differed. Generated by immunoSEQ multiplex PCR, the TCRdb table keeps only in-frame clones and is missing some. From that table come the V and J calls and clone size; the DNA was used to work out D and trimming. Of 600,000 or so clones listed, approximately 95% are singletons. The CDR3 extends over 14 amino acids. Germline V gene sequence: CDR1 MDHEN, CDR2 SYDVKM. Trimming took 6 bases from V and 6 from J, leaving 15 bases between them. The sample holds one count of this clone. Selected positively for CCR7 and CD45RO-negative, naive CD8 cells excluded terminally differentiated effector memory CD45RA+ cells. The donors were adults (healthy and HIV-negative) with no recent acute infections or vaccinations.

The receptor comes from a woman between 25 and 40 years old in good health. The rearrangement uses TRBV28 and TRBJ2-1, with D possibly TRBD2 on 5 matching bases. The sequenced sample consisted of naive CD8+ T cells sorted from blood. The CDR3 DNA is TGTGCCAGCAGCCCTACTAGGAAGGGCAATGAGCAGTTCTTC. It encodes CASSPTRKGNEQFF. Together with reference TRBV28 and TRBJ2-1, the CDR3 gives the full variable domain: DVKVTQSSRYLVKRTGEKVFLECVQDMDHENMFWYRQDPGLGLRLIYFSYDVKMKEKGDIPEGYSVSREKKERFSLILESASTNQTSMYLCASSPTRKGNEQFFGPGTRLTVL.